This is a list of T cell receptor beta chains from one sample in a study of blood T cell repertoires in COVID-19. The protocol was immunoSEQ multiplex PCR, while the TCRdb copy is restricted to in-frame clones and leaves out a portion. The table lists 100,000 to 150,000 clones, 70% to 75% of them singletons. Sequencing was done on a sample of peripheral blood. The receptors stem from a man older than 75 with COVID-19, enrolled during active disease. Each CDR3 is given with its conserved first and last residue. The D gene is left open where the match is weak. Expanded clones get a size class; other rows say once, few or many, or leave the size out.

d_call	j_call	v_call	clone_size	cdr3_nt	cdr3_aa
TRBD2	TRBJ2-1	TRBV5-6	.	TGTGCCAGCAGCTTGGAAGGAACGGGAGGCAATGAGCAGTTCTTC	CASSLEGTGGNEQFF
.	TRBJ2-1	TRBV4-1	.	TGCGCCAGCAGCGGGTGGGAGACATACGACAATGAGCAGTTCTTC	CASSGWETYDNEQFF
TRBD1	TRBJ2-4	TRBV7-6	.	TGTGCCAGCAGCCCAGAGGGGGCCGGAAACATTCAGTACTTC	CASSPEGAGNIQYF
.	TRBJ2-7	TRBV2	few	TGTGCCAGCAGTGGGGACACCTCCTACGAGCAGTACTTC	CASSGDTSYEQYF
.	TRBJ2-7	TRBV7-2	.	TGTGCCAGCAGCTTATACCACAGGGCCGAGCAGTACTTC	CASSLYHRAEQYF
TRBD1	TRBJ2-5	TRBV5-1	.	TGCGCCAGCAGCAGGCAGCGGACAGGGCCCCGGGCGACCCAGTACTTC	CASSRQRTGPRATQYF
TRBD1	TRBJ1-3	TRBV5-4	.	TGTGCCAGCAGCGGGGTTACAGGGGACACCATATATTTT	CASSGVTGDTIYF
TRBD1	TRBJ2-3	TRBV28	.	TGTGCCAGCAGTTTATCGGGGACAGGTTGGGATACGCAGTATTTT	CASSLSGTGWDTQYF
TRBD2	TRBJ2-7	TRBV3-1/TRBV3-2	.	TGTGCCAGCAGCCAAGCGGCTAGCGGCTCCCGTTCATACTTC	CASSQAASGSRSYF
.	TRBJ2-3	TRBV4-1	.	TGCGCCAGCAGCCAAAGGACCGGAGGCACGCAGTATTTT	CASSQRTGGTQYF
TRBD2	TRBJ2-7	TRBV5-4	.	TGTGCCAGCAGCTTGGGGGTAGCGGGGGCCTACGAGCAGTACTTC	CASSLGVAGAYEQYF
TRBD2	TRBJ2-2	TRBV11-3	.	TGTGCCAGCAGCCCGTTGTGCGGGAGTCGGGACACCGGGGAGCTGTTTTTT	CASSPLCGSRDTGELFF
.	TRBJ1-4	TRBV28	.	TGTGCCAGCAGTTTATATCAGGGCAGAAAACTGTTTTTT	CASSLYQGRKLFF
.	TRBJ2-1	TRBV28	.	TGTGCCAGCAGCCCCTGGGTAGCCCGCTCCTACAATGAGCAGTTCTTC	CASSPWVARSYNEQFF
TRBD1	TRBJ1-1	TRBV28	.	TGTGCCAGCACTCGGGACAGGGGAGGCACTGAAGCTTTCTTT	CASTRDRGGTEAFF
.	TRBJ2-1	TRBV24-1	.	TGTGCCACCAGTGACTTCGACAATGAGCAGTTCTTC	CATSDFDNEQFF
.	TRBJ2-3	TRBV5-6	.	TGTGCCAGCAGGCTAGCGACAGATACGCAGTATTTT	CASRLATDTQYF
TRBD1	TRBJ2-7	TRBV15	.	TGTGCCACCAGCAGAGTTGCAGGGGGCGCCTACGAGCAGTACTTC	CATSRVAGGAYEQYF
TRBD1	TRBJ1-1	TRBV19	.	TGTGCCAGTAGTATACCCTTCCGACAGGGGGGCACTGAAGCTTTCTTT	CASSIPFRQGGTEAFF
TRBD1	TRBJ1-6	TRBV11-2	.	TGTGCCAGCAGCTGGGGGACAGCAAATTCACCCCTCCACTTT	CASSWGTANSPLHF
TRBD2	TRBJ2-5	TRBV7-3	.	TGTGCCAGCAGCTTAACGGGGGGGGAAGAGACCCAGTACTTC	CASSLTGGEETQYF
.	TRBJ2-7	TRBV29-1	once	TGCAGCGTTGGGGGCATATCGTACGAGCAGTACTTC	CSVGGISYEQYF
TRBD1	TRBJ1-1	TRBV4-2	.	TGTGCCAGCAGCCAGGTCGACAGGGGAGGGGCTGAAGCTTTCTTT	CASSQVDRGGAEAFF
.	TRBJ2-4	TRBV5-6	.	TGTGCCAGCAGCTTTCTCCAGGAAAACATTCAGTACTTC	CASSFLQENIQYF
.	TRBJ2-1	TRBV11-2	.	TGTGCCAGCAGCTTAGGAGCGGTACAGGGCGAGCAGTTCTTC	CASSLGAVQGEQFF
.	TRBJ2-7	TRBV20-1	.	TGCAGTGCTCCCAAAAACTACGAGCAGTACTTC	CSAPKNYEQYF
.	TRBJ1-6	TRBV9	once	TGTGCCAGCAGCCCAGGGGCAGGGGTCAATTCACCCCTCCACTTT	CASSPGAGVNSPLHF
.	TRBJ2-1	TRBV19	few	TGTGCCAGTAGTATTAGGTGGACGGGAGCGGAGCAGTTCTTC	CASSIRWTGAEQFF
TRBD1	TRBJ1-2	TRBV29-1	.	TGCAGCGTTGGGAACCCGGGACAGGGGCCGCTAAAGAAATATAGCTATGGCTACACCTTC	CSVGNPGQGPLKKYSYGYTF
TRBD2	TRBJ2-5	TRBV6-2/TRBV6-3	.	TGTGCCAGCAGTACACTACTAGCGGGAGCAGTCCAAGAGACCCAGTACTTC	CASSTLLAGAVQETQYF
.	TRBJ2-3	TRBV6-6	.	TGTGCCAGCAGAGGGCTAGCTGTGGGCACAGATACGCAGTATTTT	CASRGLAVGTDTQYF
TRBD2	TRBJ2-1	TRBV6-6	.	TGTGCCAGCAGTTACGTAGCGGGAGGGTTCAATGAGCAGTTCTTC	CASSYVAGGFNEQFF
.	TRBJ2-7	TRBV10-2	.	TGCGCCAGCTTCCCGGGATTACCCTACGAGCAGTACTTC	CASFPGLPYEQYF
.	TRBJ1-5	TRBV5-1	.	TGCGCCAGCAGCTTGGGACAATCAAGCAATCAGCCCCAGCATTTT	CASSLGQSSNQPQHF
.	TRBJ2-3	TRBV28	once	TGTGCCAGCAGTTTTCAGGGGACGGGCACAGATACGCAGTATTTT	CASSFQGTGTDTQYF
.	TRBJ2-1	TRBV11-3	.	TGTGCCAGCAGCTTAGCTTCGGGGGAGTTGGACAATGAGCAGTTCTTC	CASSLASGELDNEQFF
TRBD1	TRBJ1-1	TRBV2	once	TGTGCCAGGGCCGGGACAGGGCGGACCACTGAAGCTTTCTTT	CARAGTGRTTEAFF
TRBD2	TRBJ2-1	TRBV6-1	.	TGTGCCAGCAGTGAGGGGGGGGGTCCCTACAATGAGCAGTTCTTC	CASSEGGGPYNEQFF
.	TRBJ1-1	TRBV28	.	TGTGCCAGCAGTTGGGGGGGCCCGGGCACTGAAGCTTTCTTT	CASSWGGPGTEAFF
.	TRBJ2-7	TRBV5-1	.	TGCGCCAGCAGCCAAGGGGGGGGTTCGGACGAGCAGTACTTC	CASSQGGGSDEQYF
.	TRBJ1-2	TRBV28	once	TGTGCCAGCGCGACAGACTTACATAGCTATGGCTACACCTTC	CASATDLHSYGYTF
TRBD1	TRBJ1-5	TRBV28	.	TGTGCCAGCAGTTTCCCTAGACAGGGTACCCAGCCCCAGCATTTT	CASSFPRQGTQPQHF
.	TRBJ2-3	TRBV4-1	.	TGCGCCAGCAGCCAGATCTCGGGGGACCTAGGAAGGGGTACGCAGTATTTT	CASSQISGDLGRGTQYF
TRBD2	TRBJ2-1	TRBV6-1	.	TGTGCCAGCAGTGAAAGCGGGAGCTCCTACAATGAGCAGTTCTTC	CASSESGSSYNEQFF
.	TRBJ2-1	TRBV28	few	TGTGCCAGCAGTTTAAGCGGCCGCGATGAGCAGTTCTTC	CASSLSGRDEQFF
.	TRBJ2-3	TRBV11-2	once	TGTGCCAGCAGCGCCAACTTTGCAGATACGCAGTATTTT	CASSANFADTQYF
.	TRBJ2-6	TRBV7-6	.	TGTGCCAGCAGCTTAGCGAAGGGGGTTTCGGGTCACTCTGGGGCCAACGTCCTGACTTTC	CASSLAKGVSGHSGANVLTF
.	TRBJ1-1	TRBV7-2	.	TGTGCCAGCAGCTTAGCCGCCGGGGCTGAAGCTTTCTTT	CASSLAAGAEAFF
TRBD2	TRBJ2-1	TRBV7-2	.	TGTGCCAGCAGCCCAAGGACTAGCACGGTGAACAATGAGCAGTTCTTC	CASSPRTSTVNNEQFF
.	TRBJ2-3	TRBV5-1	.	TGCGCCAGCAGCTTCGTTGACAGCACTAGCACAGATACGCAGTATTTT	CASSFVDSTSTDTQYF
TRBD1	TRBJ1-6	TRBV10-2	.	TGCGCCAGCAGTGAGCAGGGGGGATATTCACCCCTCCACTTT	CASSEQGGYSPLHF
TRBD2	TRBJ2-3	TRBV6-4	.	TGTGCCAGCAGTGACTGGGGAGGGGTAACGACAGATACGCAGTATTTT	CASSDWGGVTTDTQYF
.	TRBJ2-1	TRBV13	many	TGTGCCAGCAGCTTGAGTTTAGTCTACAATGAGCAGTTCTTC	CASSLSLVYNEQFF
TRBD1	TRBJ2-7	TRBV6-2/TRBV6-3	.	TGTGCCAGCAGTTCACTTCCGGGACAGGGGGACGAGCAGTACTTC	CASSSLPGQGDEQYF
TRBD1	TRBJ2-4	TRBV28	.	TGTGCCAGCGGGATTGGACAGGGGGTGAACATTCAGTACTTC	CASGIGQGVNIQYF
TRBD2	TRBJ2-3	TRBV27	.	TGTGCCAGCAGTTTGATACCCCCGGGACTAGCGGGAGCAAACACAGATACGCAGTATTTT	CASSLIPPGLAGANTDTQYF
.	TRBJ2-1	TRBV2	.	TGTGCCAGCAGGGGGACTTACATCAATGAGCAGTTCTTC	CASRGTYINEQFF
TRBD1	TRBJ2-7	TRBV6-2/TRBV6-3	.	TGTGCCAGCAGTTGGGACAGGGGCGAGCAGTACTTC	CASSWDRGEQYF